This T cell receptor (beta chain) was profiled in a study of shared clonotypes between healthy human individuals. With regard to this clone: Its antigen is currently unknown.

V gave up 3 bases and J gave up 6 bases; unmatched junction bases: 9. Germline V gives CDR1 MDHEN, CDR2 SYDVKM. The CDR3 consists of 15 residues. Sequencing used immunoSEQ multiplex PCR; TCRdb keeps in-frame clones, though not all of them. Found here are over 400,000 clones, 70% to 85% of them singletons; the top ten hold around 11%. General study findings and limits: In having few donors, the study represented limited genetic and exposure-history diversity. Only blood samples were collected, and tissue repertoires likely differ.

What was sequenced was PBMCs. This TCR was recovered from a woman in her thirties or forties in good health. Some clones in this sample may be carry-over from other donors' samples. The chain has TRBV28 and TRBJ2-7, with 9 bases matching TRBD1. DNA of the CDR3: TGTGCCAGCAGTTTGAACAGGGGGCGGGTTGTCGAGCAGTACTTC. It is translated as CASSLNRGRVVEQYF.